The rows below give T cell receptor beta chains drawn from one sample of a study of vaccination and CD4 T cells after COVID-19. TCRdb reanalysed the PCR reads using MiXCR and keeps one entry per CDR3 protein. The data show about 22,000 distinct CDR3 sequences, about 31% seen once. No antigens are known for them. Sequences were obtained from cultured CD4+ T cells from blood. Receptor source: a human donor with COVID-19. Each CDR3 is given with its conserved first and last residue. The D gene is left open where the match is weak. Clone size is given for some rows only: seen once, a few or many times, or a class if the clone is expanded.

abundance	v_gene	j_gene	d_gene	CDR3aa	CDR3nt
few	TRBV28	TRBJ1-5	-	CASSLDGDQPQHF	TGTGCCAGCAGCCTGGACGGGGATCAGCCCCAGCATTTT
few	TRBV6-1	TRBJ1-3	TRBD1	CASSEVGQGSGNTIYF	TGTGCCAGCAGTGAAGTGGGACAGGGCTCTGGAAACACCATATATTTT
-	TRBV15	TRBJ1-4	-	CATSRERGASVNEKLFF	TGTGCCACCAGCAGGGAGCGGGGGGCCAGTGTTAATGAAAAACTGTTTTTT
-	TRBV20-1	TRBJ1-2	-	CSAKYLQGNYGYTF	TGCAGTGCCAAATATTTACAGGGTAACTATGGCTACACCTTC
few	TRBV20-1	TRBJ2-7	-	CSAPVEYEQYF	TGCAGTGCTCCGGTTGAGTACGAGCAGTACTTC
few	TRBV7-2	TRBJ1-1	-	CASSPGRLGNTEAFF	TGTGCCAGCAGCCCGGGACGGTTGGGGAACACTGAAGCTTTCTTT
-	TRBV6-1	TRBJ2-5	-	CASSEGGQVRETQYF	TGTGCCAGCAGTGAAGGGGGTCAGGTCCGAGAGACCCAGTACTTC
medium-sized	TRBV20-1	TRBJ2-4	TRBD2	CSAGGVAKNIQYF	TGCAGTGCTGGGGGGGTAGCCAAAAACATTCAGTACTTC
-	TRBV4-2	TRBJ2-7	TRBD2	CASSRERGGLYEQYF	TGTGCCAGCAGCCGAGAGCGGGGGGGCCTGTACGAGCAGTACTTC
few	TRBV6-1	TRBJ1-5	-	CASSEGSLNQPQHF	TGTGCCAGCAGTGAAGGTTCCCTAAATCAGCCCCAGCATTTT
-	TRBV27	TRBJ2-7	-	CASSLVGAALVSYEQYF	TGTGCCAGCAGTTTAGTTGGGGCCGCTCTGGTTAGCTACGAGCAGTACTTC
few	TRBV27	TRBJ1-2	TRBD1	CASSLRGLDYGYTF	TGTGCCAGCAGTTTAAGGGGGCTGGACTATGGCTACACCTTC
-	TRBV2	TRBJ1-2	-	CASSGPNYGYTF	TGTGCCAGCAGTGGACCGAACTATGGCTACACCTTC
few	TRBV6-1	TRBJ2-3	-	CASSQGMDTQYF	TGTGCCAGCAGTCAGGGGATGGATACGCAGTATTTT
few	TRBV5-4	TRBJ2-7	-	CASSSRDSIYEQYF	TGTGCCAGCAGCTCCCGGGACTCTATCTACGAGCAGTACTTC
-	TRBV6-2/TRBV6-3	TRBJ1-1	-	CASSYVLPGPRANTEAFF	TGTGCCAGCAGTTACGTATTACCGGGGCCCAGGGCGAACACTGAAGCTTTCTTT
-	TRBV2	TRBJ2-7	TRBD1	CASSPRTGVEQYF	TGTGCCAGCAGTCCTAGGACAGGGGTCGAGCAGTACTTC
-	TRBV7-2	TRBJ2-5	TRBD2	CASSLVAGGTSGETQYF	TGTGCCAGCAGCTTAGTTGCGGGGGGGACCTCCGGGGAGACCCAGTACTTC
-	TRBV28	TRBJ1-1	TRBD1	CATQTGGRGAFF	TGTGCCACCCAAACAGGGGGCCGGGGAGCTTTCTTT
medium-sized	TRBV6-1	TRBJ1-2	-	CASSEAKIYGYTF	TGTGCCAGCAGTGAAGCGAAGATTTATGGCTACACCTTC
-	TRBV5-8	TRBJ1-2	-	CASSKKYGYTF	TGTGCCAGCAGCAAAAAGTATGGCTACACCTTC
-	TRBV12-2	TRBJ2-5	-	CASRSIYMGTGGETQYF	TGTGCAAGTCGCTCCATTTATATGGGGACAGGGGGGGAGACCCAGTACTTC
-	TRBV5-4	TRBJ1-1	-	CASSLGTAEYRLEAFF	TGTGCCAGCAGCTTGGGGACAGCGGAATATCGTCTTGAAGCTTTCTTT
few	TRBV28	TRBJ1-1	-	CASSWGGIEAFF	TGTGCCAGCAGTTGGGGGGGCATTGAAGCTTTCTTT
-	TRBV19	TRBJ1-1	-	CASSTRTAGNTEAFF	TGTGCCAGTAGTACCCGGACGGCCGGGAACACTGAAGCTTTCTTT
few	TRBV28	TRBJ1-1	-	CASRQNTEAFF	TGTGCCAGCAGACAGAACACTGAAGCTTTCTTT
-	TRBV2	TRBJ2-7	-	CASSVFHEQYF	TGTGCCAGCAGTGTCTTCCACGAGCAGTACTTC
-	TRBV6-2/TRBV6-3	TRBJ1-6	-	CASSTPVSRNSPLHF	TGTGCCAGCTCCACGCCGGTTTCAAGGAATTCACCCCTCCACTTT
-	TRBV6-2/TRBV6-3	TRBJ1-1	-	CASSHGRGRDTEAFF	TGTGCCAGCAGTCATGGCCGGGGACGGGACACTGAAGCTTTCTTT
-	TRBV6-1	TRBJ2-7	TRBD2	CASLLAGAYEQYF	TGTGCCAGTTTACTAGCGGGAGCCTACGAGCAGTACTTC
few	TRBV7-6	TRBJ1-6	-	CASSLAGSPLHF	TGTGCCAGCAGCTTAGCGGGTTCACCCCTCCACTTT
-	TRBV19	TRBJ2-5	TRBD2	CASSIGTSGERAQYF	TGTGCCAGTAGTATAGGGACTAGCGGGGAGAGGGCCCAGTACTTC
-	TRBV2	TRBJ1-1	-	CASSGGTRGAFF	TGTGCCAGCAGTGGGGGGACCCGGGGGGCTTTCTTT
few	TRBV7-9	TRBJ2-7	-	CASSLAGYREGYEQYF	TGTGCCAGCAGCTTAGCGGGGTACAGGGAAGGCTACGAGCAGTACTTC
-	TRBV19	TRBJ1-3	-	CATKKGGLNTIYF	TGTGCCACCAAGAAGGGGGGATTGAACACCATATATTTT
-	TRBV7-2	TRBJ2-3	TRBD2	CASSLGGSRGAWGTQYF	TGTGCCAGCAGCTTAGGGGGATCGCGGGGGGCTTGGGGTACGCAGTATTTT
-	TRBV20-1	TRBJ1-5	-	CSARDGRAYNQPQHF	TGCAGTGCTAGAGATGGCCGGGCTTACAATCAGCCCCAGCATTTT
large	TRBV7-2	TRBJ1-2	-	CASSLSGVGGYTF	TGTGCCAGCAGCTTATCAGGGGTTGGTGGCTACACCTTC
few	TRBV11-1	TRBJ2-2	-	CASSRSGRMNTGELFF	TGTGCCAGCAGTAGATCTGGACGGATGAACACCGGGGAGCTGTTTTTT